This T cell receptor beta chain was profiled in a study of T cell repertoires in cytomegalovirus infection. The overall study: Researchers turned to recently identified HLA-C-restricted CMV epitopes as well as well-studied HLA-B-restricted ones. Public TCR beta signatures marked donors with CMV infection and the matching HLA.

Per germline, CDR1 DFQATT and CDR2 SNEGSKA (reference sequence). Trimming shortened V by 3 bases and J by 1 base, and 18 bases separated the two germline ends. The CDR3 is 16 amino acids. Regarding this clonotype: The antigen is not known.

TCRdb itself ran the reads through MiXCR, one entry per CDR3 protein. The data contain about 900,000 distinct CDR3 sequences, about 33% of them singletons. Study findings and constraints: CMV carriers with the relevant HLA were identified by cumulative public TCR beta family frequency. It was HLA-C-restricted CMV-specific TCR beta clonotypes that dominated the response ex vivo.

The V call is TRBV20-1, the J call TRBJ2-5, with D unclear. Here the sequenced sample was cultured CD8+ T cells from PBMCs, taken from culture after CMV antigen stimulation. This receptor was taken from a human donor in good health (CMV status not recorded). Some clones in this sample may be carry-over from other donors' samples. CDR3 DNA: TGCAGTGCTAGTGGTAAGGTGTTGACGGCCCAAGAGACCCAGTACTTC. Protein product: CSASGKVLTAQETQYF.